The source of this TCR beta chain is a study of OX40 agonist ivuxolimab in advanced cancers. Data came from immunoSEQ multiplex PCR; TCRdb stores just in-frame clones and leaves some out. The sample lists tens of thousands of clones, around 93% occurring once. Sequenced here: CD4+ or CD8+ T cells sorted from blood, sampled in a trial of the OX40 agonist ivuxolimab. The receptor was derived from an adult with an advanced solid tumor such as melanoma, head and neck, liver or kidney cancer.

CDR3 protein: CASSLNQGALSPLHF. CDR3 sequence (DNA): TGTGCCAGCAGTTTGAATCAGGGGGCGCTTTCACCCCTCCACTTT. The chain has TRBV27 and TRBJ1-6; 8 positions agree with TRBD1. The CDR3 runs to 15 residues. Germline V gives CDR1 MNHEY, CDR2 SMNVEV (reference sequence). V was clipped by 3 bases and J by 9 bases; unmatched bases: 7.